This T cell receptor beta chain was sequenced during a study of blood T cell repertoires in COVID-19. Background on the study: Sites across the United States, Italy and Spain contributed samples from acute and convalescent COVID-19. PBMCs, B-cell-depleted T cells, or T cells were the source of the cDNA or gDNA that made up the material.

In the original analysis: Estimation of nucleated cell counts was performed using reference gene primer amplification. TCRdb keeps only in-frame clones here, not all; method: immunoSEQ multiplex PCR. The DNA gave D and trimming, while V, J and clone size come from that table. The data contain 80,000 to 100,000 clones, around 72% of them singletons. CDR1 and CDR2 (germline): KGHDR, SFDVKD. Trimming left V 3 bases short and J 5 bases short, with 10 bases between. The CDR3 runs to 13 residues. Sequencing used peripheral blood. This receptor was obtained from a man in his sixties or seventies with acute or convalescent COVID-19. The gene calls are TRBV24-1 and TRBJ2-7; possibly TRBD2 for D (6 bases). This CDR3 is CATSDAGRNEQYF. The CDR3 DNA sequence: TGTGCCACCAGTGATGCAGGGAGGAACGAGCAGTACTTC.